A single T cell receptor (beta chain) is shown here with its context. The CDR3 is 16 amino acids. With V trimmed by 1 base and J by 6 bases, 6 bases remained unmatched. Per the germline V gene, CDR1 is LGHDT and CDR2 is YNNKEL (reference sequence). The assay was immunoSEQ multiplex PCR, and TCRdb's table has in-frame clones only and misses some. The sample includes under 300,000 clones, roughly 80% of them seen just once. This sample was included in a study of blood T cell repertoires in COVID-19. Study background: Both acute and convalescent COVID-19 samples were obtained from the United States, Italy and Spain. From T cells, B-cell-depleted T cells, or PBMCs came the material, which was cDNA or gDNA.

Sequencing was carried out using peripheral blood. The sequence derives from a woman aged 80 or over with acute or convalescent COVID-19. V is TRBV3-1 (or the pseudogene TRBV3-2) and J is TRBJ2-3; 11 nucleotides line up with TRBD2. The CDR3 here is CASSQVVSSGGDTQYF. The CDR3 nucleotides are TGTGCCAGCAGCCAAGTGGTGTCTAGCGGGGGGGATACGCAGTATTTT.